This TCR beta chain was recorded in a study of spatial heterogeneity in lung cancer. Single TCR cDNA molecules each had their own unique molecular identifier. TCRdb reprocessed the 5' RACE reads via MiXCR and lists one record per CDR3 protein. Among 55,000 to 75,000 distinct CDR3 sequences listed, about 8% were seen once. Time point reported: sample taken at primary tumor resection. Frozen PBMC, nontumor lung or tumor provided whole RNA, which was sequenced unsorted. The CDR3 is 15 amino acids. V was shortened by 1 base and J by 2 bases, with 11 bases between the two germline ends. The TCR comes from a female donor with early-stage non-small cell lung cancer. The chain is built from TRBV12-3 or TRBV12-4 and TRBJ1-1; D not resolved. The sequencing here drew on PBMCs, taken at surgery. The CDR3 nucleotides are TGTGCCAGCAGTTTAGGGCATCCGGTTAACACTGAAGCTTTCTTT. Its translation is CASSLGHPVNTEAFF.